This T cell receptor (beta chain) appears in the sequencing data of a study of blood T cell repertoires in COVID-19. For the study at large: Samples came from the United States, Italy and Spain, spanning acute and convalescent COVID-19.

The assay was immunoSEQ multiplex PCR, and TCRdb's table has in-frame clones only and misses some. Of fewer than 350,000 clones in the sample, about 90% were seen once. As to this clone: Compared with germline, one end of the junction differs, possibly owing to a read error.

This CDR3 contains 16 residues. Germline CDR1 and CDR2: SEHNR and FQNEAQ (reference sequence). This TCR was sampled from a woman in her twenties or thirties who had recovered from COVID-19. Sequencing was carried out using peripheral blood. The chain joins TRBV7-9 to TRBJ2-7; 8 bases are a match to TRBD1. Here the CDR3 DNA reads TGTGCCAGCAGCCTAGCTTCGGGGACAGGTGACTACGAGCAGTACTTC. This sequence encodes CASSLASGTGDYEQYF.